The clone carrying this T cell receptor (beta chain) was recorded at least ten times. The data originate from a study of regulatory T cells in long-lasting Graves disease. Stated time point: newly diagnosed GD, antithyroid drugs for less than 3 months. Following extraction of RNA from PBMCs, that RNA was used to make the TCR library. V was clipped by 4 bases and J by 1 base; unmatched bases: 2. This CDR3 is built from 15 residues. The germline V gene encodes CDR1 LGHNA and CDR2 YNFKEQ. Building of the TCR beta libraries involved iRepertoire HTBI primers and Arm-PCR of CDR3 regions. TCRdb passed the multiplex PCR reads through MiXCR, listing each CDR3 protein once. The sample lists 400,000 to 500,000 distinct CDR3 sequences, over 15% occurring once. These data were also reused for a study on T cells in Graves' hyperthyroidism and ophthalmopathy.

The sample here was peripheral blood mononuclear cells (PBMCs), taken at new diagnosis, from a patient treated with antithyroid drugs. V usage is TRBV4-2 and J usage is TRBJ2-3; 10 bases line up with TRBD1. This clonotype originated in a woman aged 18-30 years with Graves disease. CDR3 sequence reads: CASSRGQGGTDTQYF. Written as DNA, the CDR3 is TGTGCCAGCAGCCGAGGACAGGGGGGCACAGATACGCAGTATTTT.